This T cell receptor (beta chain) originates from a study of blood T cell repertoires in COVID-19. Method: immunoSEQ multiplex PCR; TCRdb's copy keeps in-frame clones and lacks some. The top ten hold 17% of the sample, which has under 130,000 clones, more than 70% seen once. The CDR3 is 14 residues long. V was pared by 5 bases and J by 1 base, with 11 bases between. Germline V gene sequence: CDR1 LNHDA, CDR2 SQIVND (reference sequence). This receptor was obtained from a woman aged 80 or older in a cohort sampled during active COVID-19. The sample taken for sequencing was peripheral blood. V gene TRBV19 combines with J gene TRBJ1-1, with a possible D match to TRBD1 (5 bases). CDR3 sequence: CASSPGLKNTEAFF. The DNA for the CDR3 is TGTGCCAGTAGTCCGGGACTTAAGAACACTGAAGCTTTCTTT.